One sample yielded the 27 T cell receptor beta chains listed below, sequenced in a study of blood T cell repertoires in COVID-19. The data were produced by immunoSEQ multiplex PCR, yet TCRdb's version contains in-frame clones alone and is incomplete. The sample has about 98,000 clones, roughly 89% seen once. The sequenced sample consisted of peripheral blood. The receptors were gathered from a woman in her forties or fifties with COVID-19, enrolled during active disease.

V is TRBV24-1 and J is TRBJ1-1, with D possibly being TRBD1 (6 bases). Germline CDR1 is KGHDR and CDR2 is SFDVKD. V was shortened by 6 bases and J by 3 bases, with 16 bases between the two germline ends. The CDR3 contains 15 residues. As DNA, the CDR3 is TGTGCCACCAGTCCTGGGGGGGGCCGAGACACTGAAGCTTTCTTT. Its translation is CATSPGGGRDTEAFF.

The gene calls are TRBV6-4 and TRBJ1-2; a weak D match, TRBD1 (5 bases). Germline assignment: CDR1 MRHNA and CDR2 SNTAGT. V lost 6 bases and J 4 bases, leaving 9 bases between the germline ends. The CDR3 is 12 amino acids. CDR3 in DNA: TGTGCCAGCAGCCAGGGCCCCTATGGCTACACCTTC. As protein: CASSQGPYGYTF.

The chain uses TRBV9 and TRBJ2-2, with TRBD2 identical over 7 bases. In germline, CDR1 is SGDLS, CDR2 YYNGEE. CDR3 size: 15 residues. V shed 3 bases and J 6 bases; nucleotides not matched to a gene: 8. In DNA, the CDR3 is TGTGCCAGCAGCGGGACTAGTTATCTGGCCGGGGAGCTGTTTTTT. This translates into CASSGTSYLAGELFF.

The J gene is TRBJ2-3, the V gene TRBV28, with 7 bases matching TRBD1. Germline values: CDR1 MDHEN, CDR2 SYDVKM. Unmatched junction bases numbered 8, after V lost 6 bases and J lost 5 bases. The CDR3 loop spans 14 amino acids. CDR3: CASSVDRVKDTQYF. The DNA of the CDR3 is TGTGCCAGCAGCGTCGACAGGGTGAAAGATACGCAGTATTTT. Filled out from reference TRBV28 and TRBJ2-3, the complete variable domain reads DVKVTQSSRYLVKRTGEKVFLECVQDMDHENMFWYRQDPGLGLRLIYFSYDVKMKEKGDIPEGYSVSREKKERFSLILESASTNQTSMYLCASSVDRVKDTQYFGPGTRLTVL.

The V gene is TRBV28, the J gene TRBJ1-2, with unresolved D. Germline-derived CDR1 and CDR2 are MDHEN and SYDVKM. CDR3 size: 13 residues. V was cut by 7 bases and J by 5 bases, with 14 bases left in between. DNA of the CDR3: TGTGCCAGCACCCGGGCGGGGATTTATGGCTACACCTTC. It encodes CASTRAGIYGYTF.

On this clone: Distinct nucleotide sequences in the sample also encode this CDR3. The V and J genes are TRBV30 and TRBJ2-1; D is perhaps TRBD1 (5 bases). The CDR3 runs to 14 residues. Trimming took off 0 bases at V and 7 bases at J, with 13 bases between the two ends. Per germline, CDR1 GTSNPN and CDR2 SVGIG (reference sequence). The CDR3 spells CAWSVRSGYNEQFF. CDR3 DNA: TGTGCCTGGAGTGTACGGTCAGGGTATAATGAGCAGTTCTTC.

The V call is TRBV11-3, the J call TRBJ2-3; 12 nucleotides line up with TRBD2. V gave up 2 bases and J gave up 5 bases; unmatched junction bases: 8. Germline V CDR1 and CDR2: SGHNT, YENEEA. This CDR3 contains 17 residues. The CDR3 DNA reads TGTGCCAGCAGCTTATTTTCTAGCGGGGGGGCGGTAGATACGCAGTATTTT. This sequence encodes CASSLFSSGGAVDTQYF.

The chain carries TRBV28 and TRBJ1-1, with a possible D match to TRBD1 (5 bases). Trimming cost V 4 bases and J 0 bases, with 12 bases left between them. The CDR3 loop spans 15 amino acids. The germline gives CDR1 MDHEN, CDR2 SYDVKM. The CDR3: CASSSWGGMNTEAFF. CDR3 DNA sequence: TGTGCCAGCAGTTCATGGGGGGGTATGAACACTGAAGCTTTCTTT.

The V call is TRBV3-1 (or the pseudogene TRBV3-2), the J call TRBJ2-3, with D tentatively TRBD2 (7 bases). V lost 1 base and J 4 bases, leaving 15 bases between the germline ends. The CDR3 runs 16 residues. From germline, CDR1 is LGHDT and CDR2 YNNKEL (reference sequence). As DNA, the CDR3 is TGTGCCAGCAGCCAAGTGGGCGGGGGCGCGGCAGATACGCAGTATTTT. It translates to CASSQVGGGAADTQYF.

The chain has TRBV7-2 and TRBJ1-3; D perhaps matches TRBD1 (5 bases). V lost 5 bases and J lost 0, with 11 bases in between. Germline lookup yields CDR1 SGHTA and CDR2 FQGNSA. The CDR3 covers 15 residues. CDR3 bases: TGTGCCAGCAGCCCGCCCGGGGGCTCTGGAAACACCATATATTTT. Translated: CASSPPGGSGNTIYF.

This chain links TRBV28 with TRBJ1-3; no clear D gene. Germline loops: CDR1 MDHEN, CDR2 SYDVKM. V lost 6 bases to trimming and J lost 3 bases, with 15 bases between them. This CDR3 region has 15 residues. The chain's CDR3 is CASSLLIRGGNTIYF. Here the CDR3 DNA reads TGTGCCAGCAGCTTGCTTATAAGAGGTGGAAACACCATATATTTT.

This chain joins TRBV28 and TRBJ1-2; 7 bases agree with TRBD1. The CDR3 has 14 residues. Germline lookup yields CDR1 MDHEN and CDR2 SYDVKM. V shed 6 bases, J shed 8 bases, and the junction held 12 bases outside the gene matches. DNA for the CDR3: TGTGCCAGCAGATACGCGAGAGGGGGCCTGGGCTACACCTTC. It yields the protein CASRYARGGLGYTF.

The chain has TRBV6-5 and TRBJ1-1; D gene unclear. Germline CDR1 MNHEY, CDR2 SVGAGI. Between the trimmed V and J ends, which lost 5 bases and 2 bases, there was a span of 12 bases. CDR3 size: 14 residues. Written as DNA, the CDR3 is TGTGCCAGCAGTAACGCGGGAGGAAACACTGAAGCTTTCTTT. It specifies CASSNAGGNTEAFF.

This rearrangement joins TRBV6-5 to TRBJ2-7; 7 nucleotides agree with TRBD2. Per germline, CDR1 MNHEY and CDR2 SVGAGI. J lost 7 bases, V lost 6 bases, and 15 bases had no gene match. The CDR3 covers 15 residues. The CDR3 DNA reads TGTGCCAGCAGGACAGTACCCATATCCGGGGGGGAGCAGTACTTC. Translating gives CASRTVPISGGEQYF.

The V call is TRBV5-8, the J call TRBJ1-4, with D hard to call. The germline V gene has CDR1 SGHTS and CDR2 YDEGEE. Deletions cut 0 bases from V and 4 bases from J, with 16 bases between. The CDR3 has 17 residues. The CDR3 DNA follows: TGTGCCAGCAGCTTGGGCGGGGTCCGTGTCCTTAATGAAAAACTGTTTTTT. It codes for CASSLGGVRVLNEKLFF. Complete variable domain (other parts from reference TRBV5-8 and TRBJ1-4): EAGVTQSPTHLIKTRGQQATLRCSPISGHTSVYWYQQALGLGLQFLLWYDEGEERNRGNFPPRFSGRQFPNYSSELNVNALELEDSALYLCASSLGGVRVLNEKLFFGSGTQLSVL.

The chain combines TRBV28 with TRBJ2-3, with D perhaps TRBD2 (7 bases). This CDR3 has 15 amino acids. Looked up from germline, CDR1 is MDHEN and CDR2 is SYDVKM. With 6 bases removed from V and 2 bases from J, the gap between germline ends came to 15 bases. The CDR3 DNA reads TGTGCCAGCAGAGGGGAGGGACACCCCACAGATACGCAGTATTTT. It codes for CASRGEGHPTDTQYF.

In this sample, this clone turned up a few times. The chain has TRBV6-6 and TRBJ2-5; perhaps TRBD2 as D (6 bases). CDR3 size: 13 residues. Germline CDR1 and CDR2: MNHNY and SVGAGI (reference sequence). V was cut by 7 bases and J by 2 bases, with 11 bases left in between. The CDR3 coding sequence is TGTGCCAGCATGGGAGGCAGACAAGAGACCCAGTACTTC. Encoded protein: CASMGGRQETQYF.

The J gene is TRBJ2-5, the V gene TRBV30, with D unclear. The length of the CDR3 is 12 residues. Trimming pared 0 bases from V and 5 bases from J, leaving 7 bases between. CDR1 GTSNPN and CDR2 SVGIG come from the germline V gene (reference sequence). The CDR3 protein is CAWSVSAETQYF. CDR3 nucleotide sequence: TGTGCCTGGAGTGTATCCGCGGAGACCCAGTACTTC.

The genes are TRBV19 and TRBJ1-2; possible D gene TRBD1, 5 bases. Looked up from germline, CDR1 is LNHDA and CDR2 is SQIVND (reference sequence). V was shortened by 5 bases and J by 5 bases, with 12 bases between the two germline ends. This CDR3 comprises 13 residues. This chain's CDR3 is CASSANQGYGYTF. CDR3 sequence (DNA): TGTGCCAGTAGTGCCAATCAGGGTTATGGCTACACCTTC.

V gene TRBV11-2 combines with J gene TRBJ2-7, with 8 bases that match TRBD1. Germline CDR1 SGHAT, CDR2 FQNNGV. The CDR3 spans 15 residues. V lost 5 bases to trimming and J lost 2 bases; unmatched junction nucleotides: 8. The CDR3 nucleotides read TGTGCCAGCAGCCCACGGGACAGGTTTACCTACGAGCAGTACTTC. Encoded protein: CASSPRDRFTYEQYF.

The chain combines TRBV28 with TRBJ1-4; tentatively, D is TRBD1 (6 bases). V gave up 4 bases and J gave up 8 bases, with 11 bases separating them. Germline V gene sequence: CDR1 MDHEN, CDR2 SYDVKM. This CDR3 has 13 amino acids. The CDR3 sequence: CASSYRDREKLFF. CDR3 bases: TGTGCCAGCAGTTACAGGGATCGCGAAAAACTGTTTTTT.

The J gene is TRBJ2-3, the V gene TRBV7-3, with 9 positions matching TRBD2. In germline, CDR1 is SGHTA, CDR2 FQGTGA. This CDR3 contains 17 residues. The trim removed 2 bases at V and 2 bases at J, leaving 8 bases unmatched. CDR3 sequence: CASSLAGLAPITDTQYF. The CDR3 bases are TGTGCCAGCAGCTTAGCGGGACTAGCACCGATCACAGATACGCAGTATTTT.

V usage is TRBV3-1 (or the pseudogene TRBV3-2) and J usage is TRBJ1-2, with 7 bases lining up with TRBD1. Looked up from germline, CDR1 is LGHDT and CDR2 is YNNKEL (reference sequence). CDR3 length: 17 amino acids. V dropped 4 bases and J dropped 4; count of bases not matched to a gene: 15. The CDR3 DNA follows: TGTGCCAGCAGCCTCTTTCAAGGACAGGCGGATTTCTATGGCTACACCTTC. Encoded protein: CASSLFQGQADFYGYTF.

J is TRBJ1-3 and V is TRBV19; D is unresolved. The V gene's germline CDR1 is LNHDA and CDR2 SQIVND (reference sequence). V lost 6 bases and J 10 bases, leaving 31 bases between the germline ends. The length of the CDR3 is 18 residues. CDR3 coding DNA: TGTGCCAGTAGCGCCACAGTCGGGGTAAAGCTTTGGTTTGAGACCATATATTTT. Its protein is CASSATVGVKLWFETIYF.

V gene TRBV30 combines with J gene TRBJ1-2, with 9 bases fitting TRBD1. Germline V gives CDR1 GTSNPN, CDR2 SVGIG (reference sequence). The trim removed 0 bases at V and 6 bases at J, leaving 5 bases unmatched. CDR3 size: 14 residues. The CDR3 region has the DNA TGTGCCTGGAGTGTAGGGGGGACAGGGAATGGCTACACCTTC. Residues: CAWSVGGTGNGYTF.

A word on this clone: The same CDR3 also results from other DNA sequences found in this sample. The chain couples TRBV15 to TRBJ1-2, with TRBD1 matching over 7 bases. Germline CDR1 is LNHNV and CDR2 is YYDKDF (reference sequence). The ends lost 0 bases at V and 4 bases at J; junction bases unmatched: 5. This CDR3 contains 15 residues. The CDR3 DNA follows: TGTGCCACCAGCAGAGATCAAGGGGGCGGCTATGGCTACACCTTC. Amino acids: CATSRDQGGGYGYTF.

The chain is built from TRBV7-2 and TRBJ2-7; the D is unclear. The CDR3 runs 13 residues. The germline V and J ends were trimmed by 1 base and 4 bases, with 8 bases remaining between them. Germline V lookup: CDR1 SGHTA, CDR2 FQGNSA. CDR3 in amino acids: CASSLGGEYEQYF. The CDR3 DNA reads TGTGCCAGCAGCTTAGGAGGTGAGTACGAGCAGTACTTC.